This T cell receptor (beta chain) derives from a study of T cell responses to AZD1222 COVID-19 vaccine. Method: immunoSEQ multiplex PCR; TCRdb's copy keeps in-frame clones and lacks some. The data show 95,000 to 100,000 clones, with around nine tenths seen just once and around 1.3% held by the top ten. Comments on this clone: Its target is not known.

With 6 bases clipped from V and 1 base from J, the junction kept 6 bases outside the gene matches. This CDR3 spans 15 amino acids. The germline V gene has CDR1 KGHDR and CDR2 SFDVKD. The study, taken as a whole, reports: Among spike-specific TCRs, nearly half reportedly target unmutated variant regions. Clonal diversity was possibly underestimated, and the donors were mostly white British, with more females. The breadth and depth of Spike-specific TCRs increased once two AZD1222 doses had been given.

This receptor was obtained from an adult in good health. This chain uses TRBV24-1 with TRBJ2-3; the match to TRBD1 covers 7 bases. The starting material was peripheral blood, obtained on day 0 of AZD1222 vaccination. CDR3 nucleotides: TGTGCCACCAGTACTACAGGGGCTGGCACAGATACGCAGTATTTT. This sequence encodes CATSTTGAGTDTQYF.